This entry features one T cell receptor (beta chain) sequence. This specimen belongs to a study of blood T cell repertoires in COVID-19. Study-level information: Acute-phase and convalescent COVID-19 samples originated in the United States, Italy and Spain. PBMCs, B-cell-depleted T cells, or T cells were the source of the cDNA or gDNA that made up the material.

In the authors' workflow: Nucleated cell counts were estimated from reference gene primer amplification. The assay was immunoSEQ multiplex PCR, and TCRdb's table has in-frame clones only and misses some. The V and J calls and clone size come from that table; D and trimming were worked out from the DNA. Of under 500,000 clones listed, roughly 90% are singletons. Germline V gene sequence: CDR1 ENHRY, CDR2 SYGVKD. Trimming removed 4 bases at V and 4 bases at J, with 5 bases between. This CDR3 spans 12 amino acids. The clonotype was recovered from a woman aged 25 to 39 with acute or convalescent COVID-19. Specimen: peripheral blood. This chain links TRBV10-3 with TRBJ1-5, with unresolved D. Here the CDR3 reads CAISATNQPQHF. CDR3 DNA sequence: TGTGCCATCAGTGCGACAAATCAGCCCCAGCATTTT.